Described below is a single T cell receptor beta chain sequence and its context. In germline, CDR1 is MDHEN, CDR2 SYDVKM. V gave up 10 bases and J gave up 2 bases; unmatched junction bases: 6. The CDR3 consists of 14 residues. This specimen belongs to a study of blood T cell repertoires in COVID-19. Study-wide context: T cells, B-cell-depleted T cells, or PBMCs provided the cDNA or gDNA that served as material.

As processed by the authors: Reference gene primer amplification gave nucleated cell count estimates. TCRdb's copy holds only in-frame clones and misses some; the assay was immunoSEQ multiplex PCR. The DNA gave D and trimming, while V, J and clone size come from that table. Counted here are 250,000 to 350,000 clones, roughly 89% occurring once; the ten biggest clones make up roughly 0.8%. This chain connects TRBV28 to TRBJ2-5; 11 bases line up with TRBD1. The source material was peripheral blood. This clonotype was sampled from a man aged 25 to 45 with acute or convalescent COVID-19. CDR3 nucleotide sequence: TGTGCCATAGGGACAGGGGGGGGTCAAGAGACCCAGTACTTC. As protein: CAIGTGGGQETQYF.